Shown below are 19 T cell receptor beta chains from a single sample sequenced in a study of blood T cell repertoires in COVID-19. Sequencing used immunoSEQ multiplex PCR; TCRdb keeps in-frame clones, though not all of them. This table holds 300,000 to 500,000 clones, 88% found once. Sequencing was done on a sample of PBMCs or T cells enriched from blood (not recorded which). Receptor source: a woman in her 30s with acute COVID-19.

V usage is TRBV10-3 and J usage is TRBJ2-1; D uncertain. V was shortened by 4 bases and J by 7 bases, with 5 bases between the two germline ends. From germline, CDR1 is ENHRY and CDR2 SYGVKD. The CDR3 contains 11 residues. CDR3 in amino acids: CAISVANEQFF. The CDR3 DNA follows: TGTGCCATCAGTGTAGCAAATGAGCAGTTCTTC.

A note on this clone: The sample holds other DNA sequences that translate to the same CDR3. This CDR3 is CASSLRGGYGYTF. The DNA for the CDR3 is TGTGCCAGCAGTTTACGGGGGGGGTATGGCTACACCTTC. The chain carries TRBV12-3 or TRBV12-4 and TRBJ1-2; weak D call: TRBD1 (5 bases). The CDR3 consists of 13 residues. Between the trimmed V and J ends, which lost 2 bases and 5 bases, there was a span of 9 bases.

CDR3 in amino acids: CASSLAGGGFSTDTQYF. DNA of the CDR3: TGCGCCAGCAGCCTAGCGGGTGGGGGATTTAGCACAGATACGCAGTATTTT. The chain uses TRBV4-3 and TRBJ2-3, with 7 nucleotides matching TRBD2. V gave up 4 bases and J gave up 0 bases; unmatched junction bases: 10. The CDR3 is 17 residues long. CDR1 LGHNA and CDR2 YSLEER come from the germline V gene.

This chain uses TRBV7-7 with TRBJ1-1; D gene uncertain. Trimming took off 3 bases at V and 1 base at J, with 6 bases between the two ends. CDR3 length equals 13 residues. Germline CDR1 and CDR2: SSHAT and FNYEAQ (reference sequence). CDR3 region: CASSFRQNTEAFF. The DNA for the CDR3 is TGTGCCAGCAGCTTCCGACAGAACACTGAAGCTTTCTTT.

The chain recombines TRBV7-9 with TRBJ1-6, with D unclear. The length of the CDR3 is 18 residues. Germline V lookup: CDR1 SEHNR, CDR2 FQNEAQ (reference sequence). V was pared by 2 bases and J by 8 bases, with 22 bases between. CDR3 region: CASSLTGGRNPKDSPLHF. The CDR3 coding sequence is TGTGCCAGCAGCTTAACGGGAGGGCGGAACCCAAAAGATTCACCCCTCCACTTT.

This chain connects TRBV19 to TRBJ2-5; weak D call: TRBD1 (5 bases). The length of the CDR3 is 15 residues. V was pared by 3 bases and J by 5 bases, with 16 bases between. The germline gives CDR1 LNHDA, CDR2 SQIVND (reference sequence). DNA of the CDR3: TGTGCCAGTAGTATTCCAGGGTATCACTCGGAGACCCAGTACTTC. Its translation: CASSIPGYHSETQYF.

In its sample, this clone was seen once. The chain is built from TRBV5-5 and TRBJ1-6, with 7 positions matching TRBD1. Germline V gene data show CDR1 as SGHKS and CDR2 as YYEKEE (reference sequence). Unmatched junction bases numbered 9, after V lost 4 bases and J lost 8 bases. There are 15 residues in the CDR3. The CDR3 nucleotides read TGTGCCAGCAGCCACCGACAGGGAGTGGATTCACCCCTCCACTTT. It translates to CASSHRQGVDSPLHF.

This chain connects TRBV18 to TRBJ2-7; 8 bases fit TRBD2. The ends lost 3 bases at V and 7 bases at J; junction bases unmatched: 5. The germline V gene encodes CDR1 KGHSH and CDR2 LQKENI. This CDR3 comprises 13 residues. CDR3 sequence (DNA): TGTGCCAGCTCACCGGGCTTAGCGGGGGAGCAGTACTTC. This translates into CASSPGLAGEQYF.

The sample holds one count of this clone. As DNA, the CDR3 is TGTGCCAGCAGCTTTAACCTCCGGGGACAGGGTATGGACGAGCAGTACTTC. Its translation is CASSFNLRGQGMDEQYF. The chain joins TRBV7-8 to TRBJ2-7, with TRBD1 matching 9 bases. Germline assignment: CDR1 SGHVS and CDR2 FQNEAQ. The CDR3 contains 17 residues. V shed 3 bases and J 5 bases; nucleotides not matched to a gene: 14.

This sequence joins TRBV7-2 and TRBJ1-4; D not resolved. V was shortened by 0 bases and J by 10 bases, with 12 bases between the two germline ends. From germline, CDR1 is SGHTA and CDR2 FQGNSA. The CDR3 spans 14 residues. The chain's CDR3 is CASSLAEGPGKLFF. The CDR3, as DNA: TGTGCCAGCAGCTTAGCTGAGGGCCCAGGAAAACTGTTTTTT.

This chain joins TRBV5-1 and TRBJ2-3, with 8 bases matching TRBD2. V lost 3 bases and J lost 6; bases outside the gene matches: 15. This CDR3 is built from 17 residues. Germline values: CDR1 SGHRS, CDR2 YFSETQ. In DNA form, the CDR3 reads TGCGCCAGCAGCTCTCGCCCGGGGCAGCGGGGGAGGGATACGCAGTATTTT. Protein: CASSSRPGQRGRDTQYF.

This clone was recorded many times. The V and J genes are TRBV5-8 and TRBJ1-1; no clear D gene. CDR1 and CDR2 (germline): SGHTS, YDEGEE. The V and J ends lost 0 bases and 9 bases respectively, with 12 bases between them. This CDR3 comprises 13 residues. This CDR3 is CASSLVTGTKAFF. CDR3 nucleotide sequence: TGTGCCAGCAGCTTGGTAACGGGAACAAAAGCTTTCTTT.

This rearrangement joins TRBV13 to TRBJ2-3, with D perhaps TRBD2 (7 bases). The CDR3 loop spans 17 amino acids. Deletions cut 5 bases from V and 0 bases from J, with 18 bases between. The germline V gene encodes CDR1 PRHDT and CDR2 FYEKMQ (reference sequence). The CDR3 DNA sequence: TGTGCCAGCAGCCCCCGTTCGGCGGGGGCCAGCACAGATACGCAGTATTTT. Its translation is CASSPRSAGASTDTQYF.

This clone was detected only a few times. In DNA, the CDR3 is TGTGCCACCAGTGATTTCGCAGGGGACACCGGGGAGCTGTTTTTT. Protein: CATSDFAGDTGELFF. V usage is TRBV24-1 and J usage is TRBJ2-2, with D perhaps TRBD1 (6 bases). The CDR3 loop spans 15 amino acids. The germline gives CDR1 KGHDR, CDR2 SFDVKD. The V end was cut by 1 base, the J end by 3 bases, with 8 bases between.

The gene calls are TRBV20-1 and TRBJ2-7, with 7 bases lining up with TRBD1. CDR1 and CDR2 from the germline V gene are DFQATT and SNEGSKA (reference sequence). The CDR3 is 16 amino acids. Trimming took 3 bases from V and 5 from J; bases not matched to a gene: 16. The CDR3 spells CSASFNRGSLVNEQYF. The DNA of the CDR3 is TGCAGTGCTAGTTTCAACAGGGGATCTCTCGTCAACGAGCAGTACTTC.

This clone has only a few counts. The CDR3 DNA follows: TGTGCCAGCAGCCAAGGGACAGGCTCCTACGAGCAGTACTTC. Protein: CASSQGTGSYEQYF. The V call is TRBV3-1 (or the pseudogene TRBV3-2), the J call TRBJ2-7, with 7 bases fitting TRBD1. Unmatched junction bases numbered 0, after V lost 1 base and J lost 0 bases. In germline, CDR1 is LGHDT, CDR2 YNNKEL (reference sequence). CDR3 length: 14 residues.

The rearrangement joins TRBV6-5 to TRBJ1-2, with TRBD1 identical over 8 bases. Per the germline V gene, CDR1 is MNHEY and CDR2 is SVGAGI. CDR3 length: 15 amino acids. V was pared by 7 bases and J by 3 bases, with 10 bases of the junction left unmatched. This CDR3 reads CASTLRTGRDYGYTF. Written as DNA, the CDR3 is TGTGCCAGCACCCTCAGGACAGGGAGGGACTATGGCTACACCTTC.

The rearrangement links TRBV10-2 to TRBJ1-4; 8 bases are shared with TRBD1. Germline CDR1 reads WSHSY; CDR2 reads SAAADI. J gave up 7 bases and V 3 bases, and 10 bases lay outside the gene matches. CDR3 size: 16 residues. CDR3 region: CASSEPGQATIEKLFF. CDR3 nucleotides: TGCGCCAGCAGTGAACCGGGACAGGCCACAATTGAAAAACTGTTTTTT.

This chain links TRBV14 with TRBJ1-6, with 10 positions matching TRBD1. The CDR3 contains 15 residues. The junction had 4 bases not matched to a gene; V was cut back by 1 base and J by 10 bases. The germline gives CDR1 SGHDN, CDR2 FVKESK. The CDR3 nucleotides are TGTGCCAGCAGCCAAGCGACAGGGGGCGGATCACCCCTCCACTTT. It specifies CASSQATGGGSPLHF.